This T cell receptor (beta chain) was observed in a study of control samples from healthy donors and cancer patients. Repertoires were generated with immunoSEQ multiplex PCR, while TCRdb's copy carries only in-frame clones and drops some. The sample has some 130,000 clones, 92% seen once. The sequenced sample was blood. The source of this sequence is a man aged 25 to 45 in good health.

This chain's CDR3 is CASSVASGSYEQYF. The CDR3 DNA sequence: TGTGCCAGCAGCGTGGCTAGCGGCTCCTACGAGCAGTACTTC. The V call is TRBV9, the J call TRBJ2-7; 7 bases fit TRBD2. Germline values: CDR1 SGDLS, CDR2 YYNGEE. V was pared by 2 bases and J by 0 bases, with 2 bases of the junction left unmatched. The CDR3 length is 14 residues.